This T cell receptor beta chain was captured by sequencing in a study of OX40 agonist ivuxolimab in advanced cancers. In the study overall: The study treated patients with ivuxolimab, an agonistic anti-OX40 (CD134) antibody. Intravenous ivuxolimab at 0.01 to 10 mg/kg was given to patients every 2 weeks. Overall study findings and caveats: Not determined was the antigen specificity of the expanded peripheral T cells.

Germline V gene data show CDR1 as SGHVS and CDR2 as FQNEAQ. CDR3 size: 17 residues. Trimming removed 4 bases from V and 0 bases from J; junction bases left unmatched: 9. Exclusion applied to patients with autoimmune disease history or systemic immunosuppression. For this clone: The target antigen is unknown.

Using immunoSEQ multiplex PCR, the repertoire was profiled, and TCRdb retains in-frame clones only, with some absent. The sample yields some 60,000 clones, about 89% seen once. The clonotype comes from an adult with an advanced solid tumor such as melanoma, head and neck, liver or kidney cancer. Specimen: CD4+ or CD8+ T cells sorted from blood, collected in a trial of the OX40 agonist ivuxolimab. The rearrangement uses TRBV7-8 and TRBJ2-3; 8 bases align to TRBD1. The CDR3 is CASSSGQDSPSTDTQYF. Written as DNA, the CDR3 is TGTGCCAGCAGCTCGGGACAGGATAGTCCTAGCACAGATACGCAGTATTTT.